This TCR beta chain was sequenced during a study of blood T cell repertoires in COVID-19. This clone was seen only once. Authors' data handling: Cell counts per sample came from amplifying reference gene primers. Clones were sequenced by immunoSEQ multiplex PCR, and TCRdb holds only the in-frame ones, with some missing. The V and J calls and clone size are taken from that table; D and trimming were inferred from the DNA. The data hold about 240,000 clones, with 75% to 90% observed a single time. Germline V lookup: CDR1 SGHNT, CDR2 YYREEE (reference sequence). V trimming: 4 bases; J trimming: 8 bases; junction bases outside the gene matches: 10. The CDR3 has 15 residues.

The sample was peripheral blood. This receptor was taken from a woman aged 55-70 years with active or convalescent COVID-19. The V and J genes are TRBV5-4 and TRBJ2-1, with 9 bases identical to TRBD1. The CDR3 protein is CASSPGQGLRDEQFF. Written as DNA, the CDR3 is TGTGCCAGCAGCCCCGGACAGGGGTTGAGGGATGAGCAGTTCTTC. Filled out from reference TRBV5-4 and TRBJ2-1, the complete variable domain reads ETGVTQSPTHLIKTRGQQVTLRCSSQSGHNTVSWYQQALGQGPQFIFQYYREEENGRGNFPPRFSGLQFPNYSSELNVNALELDDSALYLCASSPGQGLRDEQFFGPGTRLTVL.